The 7 T cell receptor beta chains below all came from one sample that was sequenced in a study of a mutant IDH1 vaccine in newly diagnosed glioma. Antigens of these TCRs are unknown. Time point defined: week 35, safety follow-up. A 20-mer mutant IDH1 peptide at 300 ug was injected subcutaneously with topical imiquimod. Assay: immunoSEQ multiplex PCR; the TCRdb copy retains only in-frame clones and omits some. The data hold about 32,000 clones, with approximately 80% observed a single time. This specimen was PBMCs, taken from a glioma patient whose treatment included an IDH1 peptide vaccine. These receptors were obtained from a woman between 35 and 50 years old with glioma.

This clone has a handful of counts. This sequence joins TRBV7-9 and TRBJ2-2; a weak D match, TRBD1 (6 bases). V was pared by 5 bases and J by 4 bases, with 17 bases between. The CDR3 is 16 amino acids. Per germline, CDR1 SEHNR and CDR2 FQNEAQ (reference sequence). CDR3 nucleotides: TGTGCCAGCAGCCCCACCCTCGGACAGCTCACCGGGGAGCTGTTTTTT. Its translation is CASSPTLGQLTGELFF.

The chain combines TRBV19 with TRBJ2-2; D is unclear. This CDR3 is 10 amino acids long. Germline CDR1 and CDR2: LNHDA and SQIVND (reference sequence). The CDR3 sequence: CATSFGELFF. For the CDR3, the DNA is TGTGCGACCTCCTTCGGGGAGCTGTTTTTT.

V usage is TRBV9 and J usage is TRBJ1-1; D is perhaps TRBD1 (5 bases). The CDR3 is 17 amino acids. The V end was cut by 4 bases, the J end by 0 bases, with 19 bases between. CDR1 is SGDLS and CDR2 is YYNGEE in the germline V gene. The CDR3 is CASSPGIATAMNTEAFF. The DNA of the CDR3 is TGTGCCAGCAGCCCAGGTATAGCGACAGCGATGAACACTGAAGCTTTCTTT.

The sample holds a few counts of this clone. This chain joins TRBV7-4 and TRBJ2-2; unclear D gene. The CDR3 is made up of 12 amino acids. Trimming took 8 bases from V and 8 from J, leaving 12 bases between them. From germline, CDR1 is SGHVT and CDR2 SQSDAQ. CDR3 in amino acids: CASSLEGGELFF. Written as DNA, the CDR3 is TGTGCCAGCTCCCTCGAAGGGGGGGAGCTGTTTTTT.

The V gene is TRBV14, the J gene TRBJ1-5, with D possibly TRBD1 on 6 matching bases. The CDR3 sequence is 15 residues long. Germline V gene sequence: CDR1 SGHDN, CDR2 FVKESK. The V end lost 6 bases, the J end lost 9 bases, and 21 bases lay between the germline ends. The CDR3 protein is CASRGAGDCKRPQHF. CDR3 bases: TGTGCCAGCAGGGGTGCAGGGGACTGTAAAAGGCCCCAGCATTTT. Complete variable domain (other parts from reference TRBV14 and TRBJ1-5): EAGVTQFPSHSVIEKGQTVTLRCDPISGHDNLYWYRRVMGKEIKFLLHFVKESKQDESGMPNNRFLAERTGGTYSTLKVQPAELEDSGVYFCASRGAGDCKRPQHFGDGTRLSIL.

The chain carries TRBV5-4 and TRBJ2-1; maybe TRBD1 (6 bases). The length of the CDR3 is 16 residues. Trimming took off 0 bases at V and 8 bases at J, with 18 bases between the two ends. Germline loops: CDR1 SGHNT, CDR2 YYREEE (reference sequence). The CDR3 here is CASSLGPIGGEDEQFF. In DNA form, the CDR3 reads TGTGCCAGCAGCTTGGGCCCCATAGGGGGAGAGGATGAGCAGTTCTTC.

The chain is built from TRBV19 and TRBJ1-2; 7 bases match TRBD1. CDR1 and CDR2 from the germline V gene are LNHDA and SQIVND (reference sequence). Losses at the gene ends were 5 bases for V and 6 bases for J; bases not matched to a gene: 21. This CDR3 region has 18 residues. CDR3 nucleotide sequence: TGTGCCAGTAGTCCCTTCGAGGTAACAGGGGCTGGCGAGAATGGCTACACCTTC. It codes for CASSPFEVTGAGENGYTF.